This passage covers 5 T cell receptor beta chains from one sample sequenced in a study of shared clonotypes between healthy human individuals. Clones were read by immunoSEQ multiplex PCR, and TCRdb kept only the in-frame ones, dropping some. The sample has nearly 750,000 clones, 72% seen once. The specimen was memory CD4+ T cells sorted from blood. Subset meaning: CD45RA-negative fraction. These receptors were collected from a woman aged 25-40 years in good health.

The chain is built from TRBV2 and TRBJ1-5, with D uncertain. The CDR3 length is 13 residues. Trimming stripped 1 base from V and 5 bases from J, with 6 bases between. Germline CDR1 and CDR2: SNHLY and FYNNEI. In DNA, the CDR3 is TGTGCCAGCAGTGAAGACAGTTATCAGCCCCAGCATTTT. The encoded protein is CASSEDSYQPQHF. The full variable domain, rest sourced from reference TRBV2 and TRBJ1-5, is EPEVTQTPSHQVTQMGQEVILRCVPISNHLYFYWYRQILGQKVEFLVSFYNNEISEKSEIFDDQFSVERPDGSNFTLKIRSTKLEDSAMYFCASSEDSYQPQHFGDGTRLSIL.

The V and J genes are TRBV18 and TRBJ2-7; possibly TRBD1 for D (6 bases). Germline CDR1 is KGHSH and CDR2 is LQKENI. This CDR3 has 13 amino acids. Trimming took 5 bases from V and 0 from J, leaving 8 bases between them. CDR3 loop: CASSGTNSYEQYF. As DNA, the CDR3 is TGTGCCAGCTCAGGGACAAACTCCTACGAGCAGTACTTC.

This clone was seen a few times. The genes are TRBV7-9 and TRBJ2-3; weak D call: TRBD2 (6 bases). Between the trimmed V and J ends, which lost 1 base and 5 bases, there was a span of 16 bases. Germline assignment: CDR1 SEHNR and CDR2 FQNEAQ (reference sequence). This CDR3 region has 16 residues. CDR3 residues: CASSLGLASSQDTQYF. Here the CDR3 DNA reads TGTGCCAGCAGCTTAGGGCTAGCGAGCTCTCAAGATACGCAGTATTTT.

The chain recombines TRBV5-4 with TRBJ1-5; D call uncertain. The CDR3 runs to 15 residues. V gave up 0 bases and J gave up 3 bases, with 10 bases separating them. Germline-derived CDR1 and CDR2 are SGHNT and YYREEE (reference sequence). The CDR3 sequence: CASSLDRQTNQPQHF. Here the CDR3 DNA reads TGTGCCAGCAGCTTGGACCGCCAGACCAATCAGCCCCAGCATTTT.

The V gene is TRBV14, the J gene TRBJ2-2; D ambiguous. The CDR3 runs to 16 residues. Germline V gene lookup returns CDR1 SGHDN and CDR2 FVKESK. Trimming removed 4 bases at V and 3 bases at J, with 15 bases between. The CDR3 reads CASSLTLSRDTGELFF. For the CDR3, the DNA is TGTGCCAGCAGCCTGACCCTTTCCCGCGACACCGGGGAGCTGTTTTTT.